This paragraph covers one T cell receptor beta chain sequence. This specimen comes from a study of OX40 agonist ivuxolimab in advanced cancers. Study details: With ivuxolimab, an agonistic anti-OX40 (CD134) antibody, patients were treated.

With 4 bases clipped from V and 6 bases from J, the junction kept 6 bases outside the gene matches. The CDR3 has 15 residues. Germline V lookup: CDR1 MNHNS, CDR2 SASEGT. The protocol was immunoSEQ multiplex PCR, while the TCRdb copy is restricted to in-frame clones and leaves out a portion. The sample lists over 55,000 clones, more than 70% seen once, with less than 9.5% in the top ten. The sample here was CD4+ or CD8+ T cells sorted from blood, taken in a trial of the OX40 agonist ivuxolimab. This sequence originates from an adult with an advanced solid tumor such as melanoma, head and neck, liver or kidney cancer. The gene calls are TRBV6-1 and TRBJ1-4; 9 bases fit TRBD1. The CDR3 loop is CASSGEDRGHEKLFF. CDR3 DNA: TGTGCCAGCAGTGGGGAGGACAGGGGCCATGAAAAACTGTTTTTT.